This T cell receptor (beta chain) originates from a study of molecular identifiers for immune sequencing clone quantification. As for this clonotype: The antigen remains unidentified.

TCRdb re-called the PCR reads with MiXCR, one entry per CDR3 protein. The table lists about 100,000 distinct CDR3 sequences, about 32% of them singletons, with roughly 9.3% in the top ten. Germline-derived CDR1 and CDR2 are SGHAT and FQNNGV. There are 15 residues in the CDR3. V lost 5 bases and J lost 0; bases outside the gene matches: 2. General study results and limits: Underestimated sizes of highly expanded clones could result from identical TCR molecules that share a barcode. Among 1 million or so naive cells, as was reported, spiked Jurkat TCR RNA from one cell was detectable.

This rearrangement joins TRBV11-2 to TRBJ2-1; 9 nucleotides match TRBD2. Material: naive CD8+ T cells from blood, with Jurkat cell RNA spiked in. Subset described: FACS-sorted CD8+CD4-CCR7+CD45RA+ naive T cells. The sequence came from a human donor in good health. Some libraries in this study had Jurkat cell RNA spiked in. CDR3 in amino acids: CASSHSGSSYNEQFF. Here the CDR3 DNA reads TGTGCCAGCAGCCATAGCGGGAGCTCCTACAATGAGCAGTTCTTC.